This T cell receptor (beta chain) was sequenced in a study of blood T cell repertoires in COVID-19. In the study overall: Nucleic acid was either cDNA or gDNA, and it came from T cells, B-cell-depleted T cells, or PBMCs.

Per the study methods: For nucleated cells, counts were estimated from reference gene primer amplification. TCRdb keeps only in-frame clones here, not all; method: immunoSEQ multiplex PCR. V and J calls and clone size are given by that table; D and trimming were obtained from the DNA. The sample includes 500,000 or so clones, roughly 87% of them seen just once. Cohort 3 donors counted as recovered after two negative PCRs, clearance, or resolved symptoms. The specimen sequenced was PBMCs or T cells enriched from blood (not recorded which). The TCR comes from a woman under 30 who had recovered from COVID-19.

The CDR3 loop reads CASIFVTGELFF. The CDR3 bases are TGTGCCAGCATCTTCGTCACCGGGGAGCTGTTTTTT. The genes are TRBV2 and TRBJ2-2; D is unclear. Germline lookup yields CDR1 SNHLY and CDR2 FYNNEI. The V end lost 7 bases, the J end lost 4 bases, and 7 bases lay between the germline ends. CDR3 length: 12 amino acids.